This T cell receptor beta chain was identified in a study of T cell responses to AZD1222 COVID-19 vaccine. The repertoire was sequenced with immunoSEQ multiplex PCR; TCRdb's copy has only in-frame clones and lacks some. Of about 100,000 clones detected, around 90% appear once; the ten largest clones hold 1.5% to 2%. This CDR3 is 12 amino acids long. Between the trimmed V and J ends, which lost 5 bases and 7 bases, there was a span of 9 bases. Germline V CDR1 and CDR2: LNHDA, SQIVND (reference sequence). The chain employs TRBV19 and TRBJ1-5; D uncertain. This receptor was taken from an adult in good health. The sequencing here drew on peripheral blood, taken on day 0 of AZD1222 vaccination. The CDR3 loop reads CASSSPPQPQHF. The CDR3 DNA follows: TGTGCCAGTAGTTCCCCCCCACAGCCCCAGCATTTT.